This T cell receptor beta chain emerged from a study of CD8 T cells in ankylosing spondylitis. V lost 9 bases, J lost 0 bases, and 16 bases lay in between. Looked up from germline, CDR1 is KGHSH and CDR2 is LQKENI. The CDR3 covers 15 residues. Via MiXCR, TCRdb re-called the 5' RACE reads, giving one row per CDR3 protein. The sample carries about 270,000 distinct CDR3 sequences, 30% to 40% recorded once. The chain is built from TRBV18 and TRBJ2-3; D not resolved. Material: blood, either unsorted or a sorted T cell fraction (not recorded which). The sequence was obtained from a male donor with ankylosing spondylitis or in good health (not recorded which). The CDR3 coding sequence is TGTGCCAGTAGTCTCCACCTTAGTAGCACAGATACGCAGTATTTT. This gives the protein CASSLHLSSTDTQYF.